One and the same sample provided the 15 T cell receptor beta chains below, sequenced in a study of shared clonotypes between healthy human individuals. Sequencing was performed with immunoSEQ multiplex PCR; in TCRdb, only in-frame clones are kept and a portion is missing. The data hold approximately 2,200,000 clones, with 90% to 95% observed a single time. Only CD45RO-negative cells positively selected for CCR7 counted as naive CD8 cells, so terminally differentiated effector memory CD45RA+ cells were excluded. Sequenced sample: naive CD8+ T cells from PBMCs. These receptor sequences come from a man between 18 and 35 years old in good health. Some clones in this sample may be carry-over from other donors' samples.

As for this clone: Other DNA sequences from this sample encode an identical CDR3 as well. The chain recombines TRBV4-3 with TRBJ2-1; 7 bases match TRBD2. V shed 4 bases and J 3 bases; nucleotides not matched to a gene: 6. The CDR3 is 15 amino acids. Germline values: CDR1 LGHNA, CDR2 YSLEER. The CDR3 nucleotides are TGCGCCAGCAGCCGAAAGCGGGGCGGCTACAATGAGCAGTTCTTC. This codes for CASSRKRGGYNEQFF.

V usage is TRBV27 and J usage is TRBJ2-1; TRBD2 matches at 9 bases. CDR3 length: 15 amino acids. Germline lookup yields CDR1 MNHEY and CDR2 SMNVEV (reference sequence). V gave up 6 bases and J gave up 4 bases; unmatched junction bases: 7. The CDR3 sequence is CASSFGLATYNEQFF. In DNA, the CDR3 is TGTGCCAGCAGCTTCGGACTAGCGACTTACAATGAGCAGTTCTTC.

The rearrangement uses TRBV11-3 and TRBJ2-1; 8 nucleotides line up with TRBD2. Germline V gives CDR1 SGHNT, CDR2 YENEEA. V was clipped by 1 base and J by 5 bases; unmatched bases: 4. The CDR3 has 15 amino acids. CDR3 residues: CASSLGSGTHNEQFF. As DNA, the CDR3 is TGTGCCAGCAGCTTAGGTAGCGGGACGCACAATGAGCAGTTCTTC. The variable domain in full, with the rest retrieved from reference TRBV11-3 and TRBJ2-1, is EAGVVQSPRYKIIEKKQPVAFWCNPISGHNTLYWYLQNLGQGPELLIRYENEEAVDDSQLPKDRFSAERLKGVDSTLKIQPAELGDSAVYLCASSLGSGTHNEQFFGPGTRLTVL.

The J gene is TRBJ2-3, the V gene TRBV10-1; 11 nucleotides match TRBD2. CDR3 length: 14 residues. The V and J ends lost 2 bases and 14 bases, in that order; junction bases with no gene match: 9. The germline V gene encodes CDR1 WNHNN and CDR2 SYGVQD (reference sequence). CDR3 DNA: TGCGCCAGCAGTGAGGACACTAGCGGGAGCCGGGGGTATTTT. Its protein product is CASSEDTSGSRGYF.

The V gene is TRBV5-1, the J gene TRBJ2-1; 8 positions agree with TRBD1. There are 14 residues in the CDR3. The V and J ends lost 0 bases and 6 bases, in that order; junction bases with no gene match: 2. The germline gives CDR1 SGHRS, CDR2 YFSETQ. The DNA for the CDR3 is TGCGCCAGCAGCTTGGGTGGGACAGGCAATGAGCAGTTCTTC. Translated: CASSLGGTGNEQFF.

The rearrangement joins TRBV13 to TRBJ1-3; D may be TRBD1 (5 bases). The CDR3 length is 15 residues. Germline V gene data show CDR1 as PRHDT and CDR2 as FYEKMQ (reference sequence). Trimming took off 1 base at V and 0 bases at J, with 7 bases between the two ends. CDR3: CASSLDRTSGNTIYF. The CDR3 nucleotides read TGTGCCAGCAGCTTAGACAGGACCTCTGGAAACACCATATATTTT.

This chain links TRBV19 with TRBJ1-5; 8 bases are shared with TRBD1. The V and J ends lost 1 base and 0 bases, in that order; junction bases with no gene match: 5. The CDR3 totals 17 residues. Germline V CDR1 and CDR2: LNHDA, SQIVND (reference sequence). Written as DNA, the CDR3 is TGTGCCAGTAGTATAGCGGGACAGGTATATAGCAATCAGCCCCAGCATTTT. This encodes CASSIAGQVYSNQPQHF. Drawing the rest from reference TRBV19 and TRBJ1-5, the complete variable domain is DGGITQSPKYLFRKEGQNVTLSCEQNLNHDAMYWYRQDPGQGLRLIYYSQIVNDFQKGDIAEGYSVSREKKESFPLTVTSAQKNPTAFYLCASSIAGQVYSNQPQHFGDGTRLSIL.

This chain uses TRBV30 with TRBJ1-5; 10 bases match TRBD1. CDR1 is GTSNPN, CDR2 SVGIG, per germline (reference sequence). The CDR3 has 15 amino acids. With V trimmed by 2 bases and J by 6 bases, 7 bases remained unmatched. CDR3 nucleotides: TGTGCCTGGAGTACTCGACAGGGGGCGAGTCAGCCCCAGCATTTT. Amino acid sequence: CAWSTRQGASQPQHF. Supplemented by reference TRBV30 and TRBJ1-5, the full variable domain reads SQTIHQWPATLVQPVGSPLSLECTVEGTSNPNLYWYRQAAGRGLQLLFYSVGIGQISSEVPQNLSASRPQDRQFILSSKKLLLSDSGFYLCAWSTRQGASQPQHFGDGTRLSIL.

DNA of the CDR3: TGTGCCAGTAGTATGAAAGTGGGAGGGGCCCTGTTCTTC. This codes for CASSMKVGGALFF. The V and J genes are TRBV19 and TRBJ2-1; 7 bases map to TRBD2. The CDR3 covers 13 residues. Germline lookup yields CDR1 LNHDA and CDR2 SQIVND (reference sequence). Trimming removed 3 bases from V and 15 bases from J; junction bases left unmatched: 11. The variable domain in full, completed from reference TRBV19 and TRBJ2-1, reads DGGITQSPKYLFRKEGQNVTLSCEQNLNHDAMYWYRQDPGQGLRLIYYSQIVNDFQKGDIAEGYSVSREKKESFPLTVTSAQKNPTAFYLCASSMKVGGALFFGPGTRLTVL.

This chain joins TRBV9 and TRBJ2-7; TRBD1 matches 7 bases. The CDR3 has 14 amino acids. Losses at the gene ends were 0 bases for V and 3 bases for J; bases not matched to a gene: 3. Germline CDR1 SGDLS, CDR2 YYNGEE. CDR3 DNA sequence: TGTGCCAGCAGCGTAGCCGGACAGGACTACGAGCAGTACTTC. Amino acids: CASSVAGQDYEQYF.

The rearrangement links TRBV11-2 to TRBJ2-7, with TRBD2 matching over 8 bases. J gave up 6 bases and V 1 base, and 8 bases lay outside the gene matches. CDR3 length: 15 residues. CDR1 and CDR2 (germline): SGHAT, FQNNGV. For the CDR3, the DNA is TGTGCCAGCAGCTTAGCGGGAGGGCCCTCCCCCGAGCAGTACTTC. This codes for CASSLAGGPSPEQYF.

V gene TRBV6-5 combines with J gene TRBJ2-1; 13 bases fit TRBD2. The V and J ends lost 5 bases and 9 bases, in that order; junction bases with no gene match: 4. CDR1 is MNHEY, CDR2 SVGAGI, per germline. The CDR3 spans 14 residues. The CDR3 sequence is CASSMGLAGSEQFF. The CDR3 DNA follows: TGTGCCAGCAGTATGGGACTAGCGGGAAGTGAGCAGTTCTTC.

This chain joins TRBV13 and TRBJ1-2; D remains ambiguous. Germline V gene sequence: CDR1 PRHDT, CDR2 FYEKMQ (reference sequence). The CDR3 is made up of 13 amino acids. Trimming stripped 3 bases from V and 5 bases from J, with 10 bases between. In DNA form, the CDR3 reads TGTGCCAGCAGCTTTCAGGCCTCATATGGCTACACCTTC. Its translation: CASSFQASYGYTF.

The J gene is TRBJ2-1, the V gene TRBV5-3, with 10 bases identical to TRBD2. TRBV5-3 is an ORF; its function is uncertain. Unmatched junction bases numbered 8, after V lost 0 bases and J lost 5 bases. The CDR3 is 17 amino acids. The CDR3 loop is CARSLAAGGPCHNEQFF. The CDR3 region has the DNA TGTGCCAGAAGCTTGGCAGCGGGAGGGCCTTGCCACAATGAGCAGTTCTTC.

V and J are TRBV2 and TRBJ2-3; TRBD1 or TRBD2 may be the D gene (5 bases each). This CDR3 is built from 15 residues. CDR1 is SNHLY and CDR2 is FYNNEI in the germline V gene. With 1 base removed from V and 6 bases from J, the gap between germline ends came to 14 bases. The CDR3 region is CASSEEGRAVDTQYF. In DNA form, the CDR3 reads TGTGCCAGCAGTGAAGAGGGACGGGCTGTGGATACGCAGTATTTT.